This T cell receptor (beta chain) was documented in a study of cytomegalovirus exposure and HLA in healthy donors (dated by TCRdb to about 2017). About the full investigation: An earlier analysis of 587 of the donors reported approximately 300 Gb of sequence data and 117 million unique TCR beta sequences obtained from around 170 million T cells. A few DR-DQ haplotypes were treated as single units for association and clustering because of strong linkage in the cohort. In a later analysis, previously published TCR beta repertoires from 500 to 750 donors were re-analyzed and high-resolution HLA genotyping was added so that TCR occurrence patterns could be studied. Donor age, sex, ethnicity and CMV serostatus were compiled together with the repertoire data. The later analysis used no new phenotypic data to find candidate immune exposures, relying instead on TCR beta sequences and their occurrence across donors. The number of typed donors differed by locus: 629-630 for A, B, C, DRB1 and DQB1; 500 to 550 for DQA1; 606 for DPA1; and around 450 for DPB1. Besides the first cohort of around 700 subjects, a separate validation cohort made up of 120 different subjects was used. In an earlier analysis of 587 of the donors, high-throughput TCR beta sequencing was used to judge whether each TCR beta V gene segment behaved as functional or pseudogenic. Every discovery cohort repertoire had been produced on one sequencing platform. Genome-wide SNP genotypes for about 60% of the roughly 700 donors were used in a later genetic analysis, which treated that subset as a discovery cohort. Both class I and class II loci were covered by HLA typing, at four-digit resolution. Of the 350 to 450 genotyped donors, roughly 80% were placed in the genetic ancestry cluster associated with self-reported Caucasian donors. The study aimed to test whether cataloging public T cell receptors could reveal signatures of past pathogen exposure. Across 300 to 500 genotyped donors of the cohort, an average of about 240,000 unique TCR beta nucleotide sequences per donor were sequenced, and approximately 19% of those sequences were non-productive. The T cell repertoires of several hundred subjects were profiled by immunosequencing and related to cytomegalovirus serostatus. To predict cytomegalovirus infection status, the study combined high-throughput TCR immunosequencing, statistical association of individual TCRs with disease status, and machine learning. Approximately 310 gigabases of sequencing data and around 87 million unique TCR sequences were included in an early release covering 500 to 750 HLA-typed donors.

Based on the germline V gene, the CDR1 and CDR2 sequences are SGHRS and YFSETQ. V and J are truncated by 1 base and 3 bases respectively, leaving an intervening sequence of 11 bases. The CDR3 has 14 amino acids, counting the end cysteine and phenylalanine. Only the CDR3 portion is preserved as DNA: 42 bases, with reading frame beginning at the first base. Broader findings and caveats from the paper: A later genetic analysis reported fewer N-insertions in productive TCRs among donors in an Asian-associated ancestry cluster than the approximately 700-donor mean. A few of the identified cytomegalovirus-associated TCR beta chains were confirmed in vitro to be specific for cytomegalovirus antigens. When HLA alleles, especially DR and DQ, strongly co-occurred, attributing TCR associations to individual alleles was difficult. Roughly uniform sequencing depth across donors was assumed in presence/absence analyses, although this assumption may not hold. Because counts were too low, roughly 16 rarely observed V segments, including chromosome 9 orphons, were left out of the earlier analysis of 500 to 750 of the donors. According to a later analysis, most CMV-associated TCR beta chains appeared to be HLA-restricted, and the HLA associations seemed to be driven largely by CMV exposure. Some IMGT-functional V segments, including TRBV6-2 and TRBV6-3, could not be told apart with the 87-base-pair reads, so those segments were excluded. The sequencing pipeline was judged likely to have produced a cluster of highly shared sequence variants as a technical artifact. In a later analysis, the rate of TCR association differed among HLA loci, with DRB1 alleles having the most associated TCRs and HLA-C alleles having the fewest. Several of the top co-occurrence clusters appeared to be linked to parvovirus B19, influenza, CMV and Epstein-Barr virus, according to a later analysis. Most TCR sequences were seen in very few donors, while some public TCRs were found in many individuals. According to the authors, the approach could potentially be generalized to other disease states and immunological phenotypes. In a later analysis, HLA-associated TCR beta chains showed more clonal expansion and lower generation probabilities than non-associated chains that were equally common. Cytomegalovirus status was reported to be diagnosed by the classifier with high specificity and sensitivity in both the original and validation cohorts. A further reported finding was that TCR beta sequences accurately predicted the HLA-A and HLA-B alleles for most subjects in the first cohort. In this cohort, only TCR beta chains were sequenced, and detectable features were limited by the absence of alpha or paired-chain data. In an earlier analysis of about 600 of the donors, most TCR beta V segments appeared in productive rearrangements about 87% or about 30% of the time, broadly matching IMGT annotations. A later genetic analysis associated a missense DCLRE1C variant with V-gene and J-gene trimming of TCR beta chains, and an independent cohort replicated the association. Specific HLA alleles were associated with over 15,000 TCR beta sequences at a false discovery rate of 0.05 in a later analysis. A total of roughly 160 TCR beta chains were listed by the study as associated with cytomegalovirus. Correlated functional status among segregating V segments might be attributable to linkage disequilibrium, but an unknown experimental factor could not be ruled out. Because HLA typing was missing for some donors at each locus, association tests included only the typed subset. For the cohort, immune exposure information was limited to CMV serostatus.

This clone was seen only once. Its antigen is unknown. The sample holds no much larger clone one base away, and base qualities are not on file. The method was the immunoSEQ multiplex PCR assay. The multiplex PCR relied on a mix of 60 forward primers for TCR Vbeta segments and 13 reverse primers for TCR Jbeta segments. The CDR3 region of rearranged TCR beta genes was amplified from genomic DNA with a multiplex PCR assay. Amplified TCR beta libraries were sequenced as 87-base-pair reads on the Illumina HiSeq System. The paper's data handling went like this. A later analysis tallied about 77 million unique TCR beta chains across the 700 or so repertoires, and some 12 million of those chains were shared by two or more donors. A nearest-neighbor algorithm error-corrected the raw reads and collapsed the reads into unique sequences, merging closely related sequences to remove PCR and sequencing errors. V, D and J gene segments were assigned by aligning CDR3 sequences to IMGT reference sequences. For a sequence to be retained, at least a six-nucleotide match to both a V gene segment and a J gene segment was required. Rearrangements were called productive when the CDR3 lacked stop codons and stayed in frame with V and J; all others were non-productive. Following IMGT convention, CDR3 was defined as the stretch from the second conserved V-encoded cysteine to the conserved J-encoded phenylalanine. The earlier analysis of about 560 of the donors excluded any sequence lacking an unambiguous match to a single V gene segment. An earlier analysis of 450 to 650 of the donors called V segments functional above 56.7% productive rearrangements and segregating when the between-donor standard deviation exceeded 5%. A statistical classification framework was built for diagnosing cytomegalovirus status from the catalog of TCR beta chain sequences. A later analysis assigned V and J genes by comparing TCR nucleotide sequences with IMGT/GENE-DB human TR gene sequences. A later analysis assigned CDR3 sequences and most-parsimonious VDJ recombination scenarios with the TCRdist pipeline. In a later analysis, each TCR beta chain was defined by its CDR3 amino acid sequence together with its V-gene family, and reads lacking a unique V-gene family were excluded. To address suspected cross-contamination and a sequencing artifact, a later analysis removed 592 highly shared, low-generation-probability nucleotide sequences. For each public chain, a later analysis derived a clonal expansion index from normalized ranks of inferred template counts within each repertoire. In a later analysis, generation probabilities were computed using a VDJ recombination model fitted to out-of-frame rearrangements, and the results were checked against IGoR. In a later analysis, hypergeometric tests were used to score TCR-TCR, TCR-HLA and TCR-CMV co-occurrence, with a repertoire-size bias correction applied to TCR pairs. In a later analysis, false discovery rates were estimated by permuting HLA or CMV assignments 20 times. In a later analysis, co-occurring TCRs were grouped using DBSCAN, and TCRdist sequence similarity was added for clustering within HLA-allele-positive subsets. Repertoires with fewer than 30,000 or more than 120,000 public chains, plus five repertoires with anomalous nucleotide sharing, were excluded from co-occurrence clustering. TCRdb re-hosts the immuneACCESS table, in-frame sequences only. Its copies lack some clones; in the studies checked, an unresolved V gene accounts for under half of them, and the cause for the rest is not known. From that table come the V and J calls and clone size; the DNA was used to work out D and trimming. The sample profile shows some 270,000 clones; 75% to 85% of them were found once. The top ten hold about 0.3% of the sample.

The cohort was made up of 650 to 700 healthy bone marrow donors. Cohort members were all nominally healthy when sampled, although unrecorded immune exposures were likely present. The donor was CMV seronegative and belonged to the group of around 400 seronegative cohort members. A peripheral blood sample was provided by each donor, and peripheral blood mononuclear cells were used for TCR beta sequencing. Genomic DNA extraction from the blood cell samples was performed with the Qiagen DNeasy Blood Extraction Kit. Sequenced material: PBMCs. This sequence originates from a girl aged 2 to 10 in good health and CMV-seronegative. Rearrangement joined TRBV5-1 to TRBJ2-7; no D gene call is confident. At the DNA level, the sequence is TGCGCCAGCAGCTTGTCTCCTAGTCTCTACGAGCAGTACTTC. Its protein reads: CASSLSPSLYEQYF.